This T cell receptor beta chain was recovered during a study of T cell responses to AZD1222 COVID-19 vaccine. Study-wide findings and caveats: Only a handful of individuals given AZD1222 were seropositive at baseline. No repertoire was sampled before or during the peak T cell response, only after it. Clonal diversity may have been underestimated in mostly white British donors.

This clone was detected only once. Its matching antigen is unknown. Unmatched junction bases numbered 8, after V lost 2 bases and J lost 7 bases. Germline CDR1 GTSNPN, CDR2 SVGIG (reference sequence). This CDR3 comprises 14 residues. The assay was immunoSEQ multiplex PCR, and TCRdb's table has in-frame clones only and misses some. The sample shows around 140,000 clones, roughly 90% of them seen only once. The rearrangement links TRBV30 to TRBJ1-2; 9 bases line up with TRBD1. The sequenced sample was peripheral blood, obtained on day 0 of AZD1222 vaccination. The receptor comes from an adult in good health. The CDR3 loop reads CAWSTGGASRGYTF. The CDR3, as DNA: TGTGCCTGGAGTACAGGGGGCGCTTCCCGTGGCTACACCTTC. The whole variable domain, filled in from reference TRBV30 and TRBJ1-2, reads SQTIHQWPATLVQPVGSPLSLECTVEGTSNPNLYWYRQAAGRGLQLLFYSVGIGQISSEVPQNLSASRPQDRQFILSSKKLLLSDSGFYLCAWSTGGASRGYTFGSGTRLTVV.